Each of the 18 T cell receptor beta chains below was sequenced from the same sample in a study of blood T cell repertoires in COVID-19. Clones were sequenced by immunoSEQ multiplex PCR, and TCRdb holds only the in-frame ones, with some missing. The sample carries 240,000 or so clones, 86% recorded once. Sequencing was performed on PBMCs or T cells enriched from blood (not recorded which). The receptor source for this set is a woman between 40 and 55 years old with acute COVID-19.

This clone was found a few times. The CDR3, as DNA: TGTGCCACCCCAGGGTTTTCACCCCTCCACTTT. This gives the protein CATPGFSPLHF. V gene TRBV19 combines with J gene TRBJ1-6; TRBD1 is a possible D gene (5 bases). V was clipped by 10 bases and J by 9 bases, with 10 bases between them. In germline, CDR1 is LNHDA, CDR2 SQIVND (reference sequence). The CDR3 loop spans 11 amino acids.

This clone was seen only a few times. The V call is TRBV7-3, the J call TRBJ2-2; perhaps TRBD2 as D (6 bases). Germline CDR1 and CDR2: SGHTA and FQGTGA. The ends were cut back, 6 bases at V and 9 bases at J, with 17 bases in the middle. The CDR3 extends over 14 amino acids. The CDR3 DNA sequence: TGTGCCAGCAGAAGGGACTCAACCAACCGGGAGCTGTTTTTT. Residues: CASRRDSTNRELFF.

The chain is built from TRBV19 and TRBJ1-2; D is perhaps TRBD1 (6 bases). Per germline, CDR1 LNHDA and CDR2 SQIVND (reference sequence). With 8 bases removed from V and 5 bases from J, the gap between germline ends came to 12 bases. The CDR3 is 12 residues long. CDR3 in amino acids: CASSRGVYGYTF. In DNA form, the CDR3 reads TGTGCCAGTTCCAGGGGCGTTTATGGCTACACCTTC.

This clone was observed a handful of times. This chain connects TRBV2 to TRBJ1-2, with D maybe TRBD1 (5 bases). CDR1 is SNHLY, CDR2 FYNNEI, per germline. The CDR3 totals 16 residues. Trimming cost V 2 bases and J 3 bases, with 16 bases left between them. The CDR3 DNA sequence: TGTGCCAGCAGTGAACCTACCAGCGGGGCCCACTATGGCTACACCTTC. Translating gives CASSEPTSGAHYGYTF.

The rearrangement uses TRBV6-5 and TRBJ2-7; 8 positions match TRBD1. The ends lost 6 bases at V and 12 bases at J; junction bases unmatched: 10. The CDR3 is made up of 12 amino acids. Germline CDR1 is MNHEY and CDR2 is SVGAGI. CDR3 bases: TGTGCCAGCAGCCAACCGACAGGGGAAAGGTACTTC. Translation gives CASSQPTGERYF.

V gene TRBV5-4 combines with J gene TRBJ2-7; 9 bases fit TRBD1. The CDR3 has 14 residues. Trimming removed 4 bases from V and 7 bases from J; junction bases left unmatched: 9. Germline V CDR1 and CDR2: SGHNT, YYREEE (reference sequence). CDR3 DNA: TGTGCCAGCAGCCCCCGGGACAGGGTGCAGGAGCAGTACTTC. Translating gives CASSPRDRVQEQYF.

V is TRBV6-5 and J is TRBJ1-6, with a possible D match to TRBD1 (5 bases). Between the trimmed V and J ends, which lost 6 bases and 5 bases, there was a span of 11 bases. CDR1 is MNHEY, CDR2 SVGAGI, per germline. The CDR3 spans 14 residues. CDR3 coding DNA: TGTGCCAGCAGCCCGGGACTGAATAATTCACCCCTCCACTTT. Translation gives CASSPGLNNSPLHF.

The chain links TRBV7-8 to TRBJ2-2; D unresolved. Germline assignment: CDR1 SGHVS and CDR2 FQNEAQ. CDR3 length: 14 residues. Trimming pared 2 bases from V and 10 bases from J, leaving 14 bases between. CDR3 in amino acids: CASSLIPQAEELFF. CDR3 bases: TGTGCCAGCAGCTTAATACCCCAGGCCGAGGAGCTGTTTTTT.

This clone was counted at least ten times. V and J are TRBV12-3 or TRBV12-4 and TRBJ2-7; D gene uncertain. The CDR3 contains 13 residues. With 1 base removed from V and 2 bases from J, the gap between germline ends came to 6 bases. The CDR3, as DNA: TGTGCCAGCAGTTTAGAGGAGCCCTACGAGCAGTACTTC. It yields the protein CASSLEEPYEQYF.

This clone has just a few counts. For the CDR3, the DNA is TGTGCCAGCAGCTACCGCGGGTTATCCACAGATACGCAGTATTTT. It specifies CASSYRGLSTDTQYF. The gene calls are TRBV11-3 and TRBJ2-3, with D possibly TRBD2 on 5 matching bases. This CDR3 contains 15 residues. Germline V gene sequence: CDR1 SGHNT, CDR2 YENEEA. The V end lost 4 bases, the J end lost 2 bases, and 13 bases lay between the germline ends.

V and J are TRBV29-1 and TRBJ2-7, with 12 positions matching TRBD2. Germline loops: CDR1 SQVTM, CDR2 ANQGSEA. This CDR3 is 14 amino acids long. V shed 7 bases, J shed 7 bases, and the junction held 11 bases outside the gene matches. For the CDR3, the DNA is TGCAGCGCGACTCTAGCGGGAGGGCCGGGTGAGCAGTACTTC. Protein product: CSATLAGGPGEQYF.

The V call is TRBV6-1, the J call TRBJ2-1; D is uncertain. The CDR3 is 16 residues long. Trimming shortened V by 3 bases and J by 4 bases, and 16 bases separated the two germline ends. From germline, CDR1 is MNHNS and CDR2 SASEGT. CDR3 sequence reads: CASSELSVRVYNEQFF. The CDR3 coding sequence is TGTGCCAGCAGTGAGCTCTCAGTTCGGGTTTACAATGAGCAGTTCTTC.

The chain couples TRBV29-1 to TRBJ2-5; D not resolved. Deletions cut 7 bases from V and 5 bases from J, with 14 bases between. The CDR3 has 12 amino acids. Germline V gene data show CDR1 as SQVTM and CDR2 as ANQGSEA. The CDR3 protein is CSARVLEETQYF. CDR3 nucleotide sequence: TGCAGCGCCCGGGTCCTAGAGGAGACCCAGTACTTC.

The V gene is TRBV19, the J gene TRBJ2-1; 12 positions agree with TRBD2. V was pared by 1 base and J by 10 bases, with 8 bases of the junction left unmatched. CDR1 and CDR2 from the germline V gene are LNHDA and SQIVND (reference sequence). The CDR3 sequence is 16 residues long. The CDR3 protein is CASSIVVASGRGEQFF. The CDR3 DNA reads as TGTGCCAGTAGTATAGTGGTGGCTAGCGGGAGGGGAGAGCAGTTCTTC.

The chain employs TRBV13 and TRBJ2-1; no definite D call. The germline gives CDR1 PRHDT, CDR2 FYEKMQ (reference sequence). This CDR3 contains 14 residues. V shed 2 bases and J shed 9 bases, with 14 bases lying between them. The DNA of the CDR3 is TGTGCCAGCAGCTTAAGTTCGCGGTTCGCTGAGCAGTTCTTC. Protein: CASSLSSRFAEQFF.

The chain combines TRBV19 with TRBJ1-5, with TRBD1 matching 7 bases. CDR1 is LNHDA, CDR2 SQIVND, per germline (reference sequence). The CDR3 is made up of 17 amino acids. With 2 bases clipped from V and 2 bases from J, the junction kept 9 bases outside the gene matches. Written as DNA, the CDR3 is TGTGCCAGTAGTATAAGACAGGGCCTAGCTGGCAATCAGCCCCAGCATTTT. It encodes CASSIRQGLAGNQPQHF.

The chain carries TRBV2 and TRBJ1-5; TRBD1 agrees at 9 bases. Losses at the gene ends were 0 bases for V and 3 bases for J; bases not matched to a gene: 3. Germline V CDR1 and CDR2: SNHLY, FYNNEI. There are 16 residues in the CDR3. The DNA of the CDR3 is TGTGCCAGCAGTGAAGCGAGGACAGGGGACAATCAGCCCCAGCATTTT. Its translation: CASSEARTGDNQPQHF.

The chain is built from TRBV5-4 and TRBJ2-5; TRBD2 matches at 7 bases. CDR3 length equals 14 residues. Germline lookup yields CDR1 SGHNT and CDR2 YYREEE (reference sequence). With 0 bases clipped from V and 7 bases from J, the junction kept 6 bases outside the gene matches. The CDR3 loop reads CASSLDGGSATQYF. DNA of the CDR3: TGTGCCAGCAGCTTGGACGGCGGGAGCGCGACCCAGTACTTC.